A selection of T cell receptor beta chains follows, all from one sample in a study of blood T cells in healthy people across ages. TCRdb ran MiXCR on the 5' RACE reads and lists one entry per CDR3 protein. The sample includes about 730,000 distinct CDR3 sequences, about 42% of them seen just once. The sequenced sample was blood. These receptors came from a woman aged 55-75 years in good health. Both conserved end residues are part of each CDR3. The D gene is left open where the match is weak. The size of a clone is reported for some rows only, either as once, few or many, or as a class for expanded clones.

>TRBJ2-7|TRBD2|TRBV7-2|few
TGTGCCAGCAGCTTTGCCCTAGCGGGAGTGGGCTACGAGCAGTACTTC
CASSFALAGVGYEQYF
>TRBJ1-1|-|TRBV20-1|-
TGCAGTCCCAGTTCCGGGGGTGAAGCTTTCTTT
CSPSSGGEAFF
>TRBJ1-6|TRBD1|TRBV7-9|once
TGTGCCAGCAGCTCCGGGACAGGGGGAACTAATTCACCCCTCCACTTT
CASSSGTGGTNSPLHF
>TRBJ1-1|-|TRBV12-3/TRBV12-4|few
TGTGCCAGCAGTTCGTACAGGGCCACTGAAGCTTTCTTT
CASSSYRATEAFF
>TRBJ2-1|TRBD2|TRBV14|-
TGTGCCAGCAGCCAAGAATACGGGGGGGGAAATGAGCAGTTCTTC
CASSQEYGGGNEQFF
>TRBJ1-1|TRBD1|TRBV6-1|-
TGTGCCAGCAGGACCGGGACAGGAAGTGAAGCTTTCTTT
CASRTGTGSEAFF
>TRBJ2-1|-|TRBV3-1|-
TGTGCCAGCAGCCAAGAAGGGCCTACTGTTAGCACCTACAATGAGCAGTTCTTC
CASSQEGPTVSTYNEQFF
>TRBJ2-3|-|TRBV3-1|-
TGTGCCAGCAGACAACCTGGGCAGGGGCAAGATACGCAGTATTTT
CASRQPGQGQDTQYF
>TRBJ2-5|-|TRBV20-1|few
TGCAGTGCCATCCGGACGGGAAACCAAGAGACCCAGTACTTC
CSAIRTGNQETQYF
>TRBJ2-7|TRBD1|TRBV30|-
TGTGCCTGGAGTGTAGGGACAGGGTCCTACGAGCAGTACTTC
CAWSVGTGSYEQYF
>TRBJ1-4|-|TRBV6-2/TRBV6-3|once
TGTGCCAGCAGTTACGAGACAACTAATGAAAAACTGTTTTTT
CASSYETTNEKLFF
>TRBJ2-5|-|TRBV5-1|-
TGCGCCAGCAGCCGAGGGTGGGGGCTACAAGAGACCCAGTACTTC
CASSRGWGLQETQYF
>TRBJ2-5|-|TRBV27|few
TGTGCCAGCAGTCCGACTACCAGGGACTGGGCGGAGACCCAGTACTTC
CASSPTTRDWAETQYF
>TRBJ2-7|-|TRBV7-9|-
TGTGCCAGCAGCTTAGAGGAGGGCAGGGTTGACGAGCAGTACTTC
CASSLEEGRVDEQYF
>TRBJ2-3|TRBD2|TRBV3-1|few
TGTGCCAGCAGCCTTAGCGGGGGATCAGATACGCAGTATTTT
CASSLSGGSDTQYF
>TRBJ2-3|TRBD2|TRBV7-2|few
TGTGCCAGCAGCTTAGCCACTAGCGGGGTTAGCACAGATACGCAGTATTTT
CASSLATSGVSTDTQYF
>TRBJ2-5|-|TRBV7-9|-
TGTGCCAGCAGCGACATAGCCGGACACCAAAACCAAGAGACCCAGTACTTC
CASSDIAGHQNQETQYF
>TRBJ2-5|TRBD2|TRBV6-2/TRBV6-3|-
TGTGCCAGCAGTTCGACGGGGGGGAAGACCCAGTACTTC
CASSSTGGKTQYF
>TRBJ2-2|TRBD2|TRBV4-2|few
TGTGCCAGCAGCCAAGAGTTGCGGGAGACCGGGGAGCTGTTTTTT
CASSQELRETGELFF
>TRBJ2-1|TRBD1|TRBV7-2|-
TGTGCCAGCACCCGACAGGGGTACAATGAACAGTTCTTC
CASTRQGYNEQFF
>TRBJ2-1|-|TRBV29-1|-
TGCAGCGCCGGGGCCCCGAACAATGAGCAGTTCTTC
CSAGAPNNEQFF
>TRBJ2-5|-|TRBV7-2|few
TGTGCCAGCAGCTTGGCTCGGGATAAGCGAGAGACCCAGTACTTC
CASSLARDKRETQYF
>TRBJ1-1|-|TRBV5-1|-
TGCGCCAGCAGCGTAACCGGGATAGCGAACACTGAAGCTTTCTTT
CASSVTGIANTEAFF
>TRBJ1-4|-|TRBV7-9|-
TGTGCCAGCAGCTTAGCGGACTTTATGGGTGAAAAACTGTTTTTT
CASSLADFMGEKLFF
>TRBJ1-5|-|TRBV3-1|-
TGTGCCAGCAGCCAGGGACCAAGGGGCAATCAGCCCCAGCATTTT
CASSQGPRGNQPQHF
>TRBJ1-1|-|TRBV20-1|few
TGCAGTGCCCCCGGGGCGGGGAACACTGAAGCTTTCTTT
CSAPGAGNTEAFF
>TRBJ2-7|TRBD2|TRBV6-2/TRBV6-3|-
TGTGCCAGTACCGGGACTAGCGGGAGAGGGGGCTACGAGCAGTACTTC
CASTGTSGRGGYEQYF
>TRBJ1-2|TRBD1|TRBV4-2|-
TGTGCCAGCAGCCAAGAAGGAGGACAGGGGATCTATGGCTACACCTTC
CASSQEGGQGIYGYTF
>TRBJ2-3|TRBD2|TRBV20-1|few
TGCAGTGCCTTTCCTAGCGGGGGTGGAAATACGCAGTATTTT
CSAFPSGGGNTQYF
>TRBJ2-7|-|TRBV5-1|-
TGCGCCAGCAGCTTGGCCGGCGGAGCCCACGAGCAGTACTTC
CASSLAGGAHEQYF
>TRBJ2-5|-|TRBV20-1|few
TGCAGTGCTAGAGATCAGCAAGTCGTGATAGAGACCCAGTACTTC
CSARDQQVVIETQYF
>TRBJ2-1|-|TRBV6-2/TRBV6-3|-
TGTGCCAGCAGAACCATAGGGGAGCAGTTCTTC
CASRTIGEQFF
>TRBJ1-4|-|TRBV5-6|few
TGTGCCAGCAGCCCCAGGGAGCTAGAGGAAAAACTGTTTTTT
CASSPRELEEKLFF
>TRBJ2-5|-|TRBV5-1|-
TGCGCCAGCAGCTTAAATGGGGCGGGACAAGAGACCCAGTACTTC
CASSLNGAGQETQYF
>TRBJ2-1|TRBD2|TRBV5-1|-
TGCGCCAGCAGCCCTGGAGTAGCGGGGAGTTACAATGAGCAGTTCTTC
CASSPGVAGSYNEQFF
>TRBJ2-7|-|TRBV6-6|many
TGTGCCAGCAGTCAGACGCCGGGACGCCAGGGAGAGCAGTACTTC
CASSQTPGRQGEQYF
>TRBJ2-1|TRBD2|TRBV9|few
TGTGCCAGCAGCGTAGGTGGGGGAGGGCCGTACAATGAGCAGTTCTTC
CASSVGGGGPYNEQFF
>TRBJ2-5|TRBD1|TRBV7-8|-
TGTGCCAGCAGCTTAGGGCCCAGACAGGGGGATGAGCAGTACTTC
CASSLGPRQGDEQYF
>TRBJ2-3|TRBD1|TRBV13|-
TGTGCCAGCAGCCCAACAGGGGATAGAACTAGCACAGATACGCAGTATTTT
CASSPTGDRTSTDTQYF
>TRBJ2-1|TRBD2|TRBV5-6|-
TGTGCCAGCAGCCCACAACTAGCGGGATCCTACAATGAGCAGTTCTTC
CASSPQLAGSYNEQFF
>TRBJ2-2|-|TRBV29-1|-
TGCAGCGTTGAAGTGTCTACAGGGTTTTTCACCGGGGAGCTGTTTTTT
CSVEVSTGFFTGELFF